The sequence of this TCR beta chain was determined in a study of molecular identifiers for immune sequencing clone quantification (dated by TCRdb to the late 2010s). Study-wide context: For a replicate experiment, the RNA from either 20,000 or 100,000 naive CD8 T cells was divided into five aliquots, and four of those aliquots went on to sequencing. This methods study benchmarked molecular-identifier clustering-based TCR repertoire sequencing (MIDCIRS) and TCR RNA copy counting, using CD8 T cells to do so. The full study reports these points: Even against a background of around 900,000 naive CD8 T cells, spiked-in Jurkat TCR RNA amounting to a single cell's worth was reported to be detectable. Spiked-in Jurkat TCR RNA (around 9 copies' worth), which is not part of the donor repertoire, was contained in the naive libraries. In CMV-specific effector cells, over 97% of molecules were held by clones above 20 RNA copies, whereas under 1% of molecules were held by such clones in naive cells. Identical TCR molecules sharing a barcode could cause highly expanded clone sizes to be underestimated. Modeling estimated about 3 recovered TCR RNA copies per cell, compared with about ten by digital PCR, which implies 25% to 30% capture efficiency. When barcode sub-clustering was left out, chimeric consensus sequences inflated TCR diversity, with chimeras reaching as high as 47%.

Libraries of naive CD8 T cells were generated from about 21,000 to 970,000 sorted cells, with 10%, 30% or 50% of the purified RNA used. Naive CD8 T cells were FACS-sorted as CD8+CD4-CCR7+CD45RA+ on a BD FACSAria II into RLT Plus buffer. Detection sensitivity was tested by spiking Jurkat RNA equal to some 11 TCR copies' worth into samples containing 20,000-1,000,000 naive CD8 T cells. CD8 T cells were enriched using RosetteSep CD8+ T Cell Enrichment Cocktail and Ficoll-Paque, and the enriched cells then underwent ACK red cell lysis. The protocol used for the library was PCR. The sequencer was an Illumina HiSeq 4000. Preparation of bulk TCR libraries followed a previously described approach, with the TCR primers listed in Table S5. The Qiagen AllPrep DNA/RNA kit was used to purify total RNA. Before any analysis, reads coming from multiple sequencing runs of the same library were combined into one pool. The authors' analysis ran thus. Reads were retained only if their TCR constant sequence matched exactly, and those retained reads were trimmed to 150 nt and grouped according to their 12-nt molecular barcodes. Within each barcode group, reads were sub-clustered at a 15% Levenshtein threshold, and quality-weighted consensus sequences were built per RNA molecule. Non-functional sequences were discarded, and so were lower-count sequences lying one edit away from another sequence. Barcode sub-clusters with fewer than 20% of the maximum read count were removed, based on fitting two negative binomial distributions. The raw public data were reprocessed by TCRdb itself: fastp quality trimming at Q25, MiXCR clonotype calling, in-frame beta chains only. Rows matching on CDR3 protein sequence are summarized as one entry with the most common DNA and genes. The V and J calls were determined by TCRdb, not by the authors. This sample holds about 640,000 distinct CDR3 sequences; 20% were observed only once. In total, the top ten clones hold 0.85% of the sample.

Ten or more counts support this clonotype. The antigen it recognizes is unknown. The sample holds no much larger clone one base away, and base qualities are not on file. V loses 2 bases of germline sequence and J loses 8 bases, and the interval between the two ends is 7 bases. Including cysteine and phenylalanine, the CDR3 has 12 amino acids. Here the CDR3 DNA is all that survives: 36 bases in frame from base 1. Rearrangement joined TRBV12-3 or TRBV12-4 to TRBJ1-5; the D segment cannot be called with confidence. This TCR was sampled from a human donor in good health. Some libraries in this study had Jurkat cell RNA spiked in. Specimen: naive CD8+ T cells from blood, with Jurkat cell RNA spiked in. The sample's cell subset or site, from its label and the paper: FACS-sorted CD8+CD4-CCR7+CD45RA+ naive T cells. The sequence in DNA is TGTGCCAGCAGTTTATTGGGCGAGCCCCAGCATTTT. This sequence encodes CASSLLGEPQHF.